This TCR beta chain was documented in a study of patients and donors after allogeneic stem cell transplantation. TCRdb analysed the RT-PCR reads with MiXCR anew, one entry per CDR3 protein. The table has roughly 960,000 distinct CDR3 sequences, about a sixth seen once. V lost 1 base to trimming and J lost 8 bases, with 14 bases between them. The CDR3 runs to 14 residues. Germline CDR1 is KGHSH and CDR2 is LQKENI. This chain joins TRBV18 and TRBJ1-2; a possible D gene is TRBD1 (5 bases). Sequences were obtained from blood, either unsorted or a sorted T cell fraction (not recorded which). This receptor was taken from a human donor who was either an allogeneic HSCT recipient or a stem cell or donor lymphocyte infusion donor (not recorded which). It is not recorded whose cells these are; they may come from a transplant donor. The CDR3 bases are TGTGCCAGCTCACCACAAAGGCAGGGAAAGGGCTACACCTTC. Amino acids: CASSPQRQGKGYTF.